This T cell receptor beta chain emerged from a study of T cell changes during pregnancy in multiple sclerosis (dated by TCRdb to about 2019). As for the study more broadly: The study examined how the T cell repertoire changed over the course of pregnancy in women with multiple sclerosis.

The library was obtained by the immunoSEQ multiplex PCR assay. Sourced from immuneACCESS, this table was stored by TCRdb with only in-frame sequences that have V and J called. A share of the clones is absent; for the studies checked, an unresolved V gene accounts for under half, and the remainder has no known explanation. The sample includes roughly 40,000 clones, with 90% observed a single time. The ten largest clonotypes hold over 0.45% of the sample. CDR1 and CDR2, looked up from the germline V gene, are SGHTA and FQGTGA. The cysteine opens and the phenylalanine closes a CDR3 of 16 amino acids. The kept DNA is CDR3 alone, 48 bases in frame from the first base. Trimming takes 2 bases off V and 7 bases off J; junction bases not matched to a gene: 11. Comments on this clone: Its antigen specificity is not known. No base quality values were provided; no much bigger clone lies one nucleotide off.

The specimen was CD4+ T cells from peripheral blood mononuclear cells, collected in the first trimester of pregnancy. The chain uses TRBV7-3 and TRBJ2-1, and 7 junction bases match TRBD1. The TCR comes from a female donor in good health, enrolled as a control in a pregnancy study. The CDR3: CASSLGVGGQGNEQFF. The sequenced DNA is TGTGCCAGCAGCTTAGGGGTAGGGGGCCAAGGGAATGAGCAGTTCTTC.